The clone carrying this T cell receptor (beta chain) has only a few counts. Its specificity is unknown. The whole isolated RNA underwent reverse transcription, so sequencing captured expressed TCRB transcripts. Some clones are missing from TCRdb's copy, which holds only in-frame ones; the method was immunoSEQ multiplex PCR. This sample has around 430,000 clones; approximately 28% occur once, and the top ten carry 0.065%. Between the trimmed V and J ends, which lost 4 bases and 2 bases, there was a span of 11 bases. This CDR3 has 14 residues. Per the germline V gene, CDR1 is GTSNPN and CDR2 is SVGIG (reference sequence). This entry belongs to a study of beta chain features in type 1 diabetes. General observations from the study: Small HLA sub-analyses could not settle whether HLA shapes TCRB rearrangement.

The rearrangement uses TRBV30 and TRBJ1-4; tentative D call: TRBD1 (6 bases). The sample was naive CD4+ T cells from blood. The receptor was isolated from a man aged 18 to 29 in good health. CDR3 region: CAWNLQGTNEKLFF. The CDR3 bases are TGTGCCTGGAACCTACAGGGCACTAATGAAAAACTGTTTTTT.